This T cell receptor beta chain was documented in a study of T cell repertoires in cytomegalovirus infection. As for the study in general: Based on public TCR beta signatures, there were indications of CMV infection and of a matching HLA type.

Broader study findings: Clonotypes of TCR beta that were HLA-C-restricted and CMV-specific dominated the ex vivo response. The study identified carriers of CMV plus the relevant HLA from cumulative public TCR beta family frequency.

The CDR3 runs to 14 residues. V was pared by 4 bases and J by 6 bases, with 14 bases between. Germline loops: CDR1 SEHNR, CDR2 FQNEAQ (reference sequence). Using its own MiXCR run on the reads, TCRdb lists one record per CDR3 protein. The sample carries approximately 160,000 distinct CDR3 sequences, over 15% recorded once. A few counts support this clonotype. Its antigen is not identified. Sample: CD8+ T cells from PBMCs. The chain uses TRBV7-9 and TRBJ2-3; a possible D gene is TRBD1 (5 bases). This clonotype was obtained from a human donor in good health (CMV status not recorded). Some clones in this sample may be carry-over from other donors' samples. This chain's CDR3 is CASSSPEQVDTQYF. The CDR3 region has the DNA TGTGCCAGCAGCTCGCCCGAACAGGTGGATACGCAGTATTTT.